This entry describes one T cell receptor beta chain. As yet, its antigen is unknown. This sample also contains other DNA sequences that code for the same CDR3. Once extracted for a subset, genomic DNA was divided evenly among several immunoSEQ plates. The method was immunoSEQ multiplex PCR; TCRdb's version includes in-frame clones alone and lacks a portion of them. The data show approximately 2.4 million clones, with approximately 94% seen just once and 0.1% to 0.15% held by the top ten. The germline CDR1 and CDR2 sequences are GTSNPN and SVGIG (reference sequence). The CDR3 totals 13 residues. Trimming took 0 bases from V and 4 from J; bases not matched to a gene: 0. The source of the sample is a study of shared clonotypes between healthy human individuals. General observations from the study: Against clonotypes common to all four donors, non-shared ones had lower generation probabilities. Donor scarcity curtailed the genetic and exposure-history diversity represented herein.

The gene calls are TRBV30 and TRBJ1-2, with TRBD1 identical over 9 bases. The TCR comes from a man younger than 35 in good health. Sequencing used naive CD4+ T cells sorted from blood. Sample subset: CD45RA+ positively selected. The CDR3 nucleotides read TGTGCCTGGAGTGTACAGGGGGCCTATGGCTACACCTTC. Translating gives CAWSVQGAYGYTF.